The 26 T cell receptor beta chains given below trace back to one sample, sequenced in a study of primary melanoma T cells and metastatic recurrence. Generated by immunoSEQ multiplex PCR, the TCRdb table keeps only in-frame clones and is missing some. The table lists about 300 clones, roughly 92% of them singletons, with approximately 11% in the top ten. Sample: melanoma tumor tissue. These receptors were obtained from a human donor with melanoma.

This chain joins TRBV18 and TRBJ1-3; 7 nucleotides line up with TRBD1. The germline gives CDR1 KGHSH, CDR2 LQKENI. J gave up 0 bases and V 0 bases, and 8 bases lay outside the gene matches. CDR3 length equals 18 residues. Written as DNA, the CDR3 is TGTGCCAGCTCACCACCGTCTCGACAGGGCTACTCTGGAAACACCATATATTTT. It yields the protein CASSPPSRQGYSGNTIYF.

The chain has TRBV30 and TRBJ1-5, with D unclear. CDR3 length equals 13 residues. Germline V CDR1 and CDR2: GTSNPN, SVGIG (reference sequence). V was shortened by 0 bases and J by 0 bases, with 3 bases between the two germline ends. DNA of the CDR3: TGTGCCTGGAGTGTATATAGCAATCAGCCCCAGCATTTT. This encodes CAWSVYSNQPQHF.

The chain couples TRBV19 to TRBJ1-5, with 11 bases aligning to TRBD1. With V trimmed by 8 bases and J by 5 bases, 14 bases remained unmatched. The CDR3 runs to 17 residues. Germline CDR1 is LNHDA and CDR2 is SQIVND (reference sequence). The CDR3 sequence is CASQSPGTGGPHQPQHF. The CDR3 DNA reads TGTGCCAGTCAAAGTCCCGGGACAGGGGGTCCCCATCAGCCCCAGCATTTT. Full variable domain (rest looked up from reference TRBV19 and TRBJ1-5): DGGITQSPKYLFRKEGQNVTLSCEQNLNHDAMYWYRQDPGQGLRLIYYSQIVNDFQKGDIAEGYSVSREKKESFPLTVTSAQKNPTAFYLCASQSPGTGGPHQPQHFGDGTRLSIL.

The chain employs TRBV11-3 and TRBJ2-3; 7 nucleotides match TRBD2. The V gene's germline CDR1 is SGHNT and CDR2 YENEEA. There are 14 residues in the CDR3. Trimming took 5 bases from V and 4 from J; bases not matched to a gene: 6. CDR3 bases: TGTGCCAGCAGCGCCATGGGGGGGGCAGATACGCAGTATTTT. This codes for CASSAMGGADTQYF.

The chain uses TRBV6-8 and TRBJ2-2; 7 bases line up with TRBD1. Unmatched junction bases numbered 4, after V lost 6 bases and J lost 3 bases. The CDR3 covers 14 residues. Germline lookup yields CDR1 MNHGY and CDR2 SAAAGT. This chain's CDR3 is CASSDRDDTGELFF. CDR3 coding DNA: TGTGCCAGCAGCGACAGGGACGACACCGGGGAGCTGTTTTTT.

The chain carries TRBV6-8 and TRBJ1-1; D perhaps matches TRBD1 (5 bases). The CDR3 contains 14 residues. V lost 5 bases and J lost 6, with 16 bases in between. CDR1 MNHGY and CDR2 SAAAGT come from the germline V gene. The CDR3 nucleotides read TGTGCCAGCAGTGACTTTGGGGGTGCCCCTGAAGCTTTCTTT. Translated: CASSDFGGAPEAFF.

The V and J genes are TRBV18 and TRBJ2-2; possible D gene TRBD2, 6 bases. Germline-derived CDR1 and CDR2 are KGHSH and LQKENI. Trimming took off 5 bases at V and 1 base at J, with 8 bases between the two ends. The CDR3 length is 14 residues. This CDR3 reads CASSRAGNTGELFF. CDR3 DNA: TGTGCCAGCTCAAGAGCGGGGAACACCGGGGAGCTGTTTTTT.

This clone has just a few counts. The chain recombines TRBV15 with TRBJ1-5; a possible D gene is TRBD1 (6 bases). Germline V lookup: CDR1 LNHNV, CDR2 YYDKDF (reference sequence). The CDR3 runs 16 residues. V was cut by 1 base and J by 7 bases, with 17 bases left in between. CDR3 sequence (DNA): TGTGCCACCAGCAGAGTTAACAGGGTCGAGGGGCAGCCCCAGCATTTT. Its translation: CATSRVNRVEGQPQHF.

As concerns this clone: A nucleotide was unread or ambiguous, so the corresponding amino acid is written X. The V gene is TRBV11-3, the J gene TRBJ1-2; 10 nucleotides align to TRBD1. CDR1 is SGHNT and CDR2 is YENEEA in the germline V gene. This CDR3 has 15 amino acids. Trimming at V came to 3 bases and at J to 4 bases, leaving 5 bases not matched to a gene. Here the CDR3 reads CASSFXGQGGYGYTF. Here the CDR3 DNA reads TGTGCCAGCAGCTTTYATGGACAGGGGGGCTATGGCTACACCTTC.

This chain connects TRBV11-3 to TRBJ2-7, with D possibly called TRBD1 or TRBD2 (5 bases each). This CDR3 has 14 amino acids. Trimming pared 5 bases from V and 3 bases from J, leaving 14 bases between. Germline-derived CDR1 and CDR2 are SGHNT and YENEEA. DNA of the CDR3: TGTGCCAGCAGCCCCGACGAGGGGCGCTACGAGCAGTACTTC. Amino acids: CASSPDEGRYEQYF.

This clone was recorded a few times. CDR3 loop: CASSLTKSSYEQYF. CDR3 DNA: TGTGCCAGCAGCCTGACTAAGAGCTCCTACGAGCAGTACTTC. The V gene is TRBV11-3, the J gene TRBJ2-7; D perhaps matches TRBD2 (5 bases). This CDR3 spans 14 amino acids. The germline V gene encodes CDR1 SGHNT and CDR2 YENEEA. The V gene lost 5 bases and the J gene lost 0 bases, with 11 bases spanning the gap.

The chain uses TRBV5-1 and TRBJ1-1, with TRBD1 matching 7 bases. The CDR3 is 15 amino acids. Trimming at V came to 2 bases and at J to 1 base, leaving 5 bases not matched to a gene. CDR1 is SGHRS and CDR2 is YFSETQ in the germline V gene. CDR3 region: CASSFTQGGNTEAFF. DNA of the CDR3: TGCGCCAGCAGCTTTACTCAGGGGGGGAACACTGAAGCTTTCTTT.

This clone was counted a single time. The J gene is TRBJ2-1, the V gene TRBV18, with 9 bases that match TRBD1. Germline trimming cut 6 bases from V and 5 bases from J; bases unmatched to any gene: 5. Germline values: CDR1 KGHSH, CDR2 LQKENI. CDR3 length: 14 residues. The CDR3 coding sequence is TGTGCCAGCTCTTGGACAGGGGAGGACAATGAGCAGTTCTTC. Translation gives CASSWTGEDNEQFF.

The sample holds one count of this clone. The rearrangement uses TRBV6-8 and TRBJ2-1; 10 positions match TRBD1. The trim removed 7 bases at V and 1 base at J, leaving 10 bases unmatched. The CDR3 totals 17 residues. The germline V gene has CDR1 MNHGY and CDR2 SAAAGT. CDR3 residues: CASNDDRGLISYNEQFF. The CDR3 nucleotides read TGTGCCAGCAACGACGACAGGGGGCTGATTTCCTACAATGAGCAGTTCTTC.

The chain links TRBV6-8 to TRBJ1-2; unclear D gene. The CDR3 spans 15 residues. Germline lookup yields CDR1 MNHGY and CDR2 SAAAGT. Trimming left V 6 bases short and J 2 bases short, with 16 bases between. CDR3 DNA sequence: TGTGCCAGCAGCGACCCCGAAGGAGGAAACTATGGCTACACCTTC. It yields the protein CASSDPEGGNYGYTF.

This chain joins TRBV1 and TRBJ1-5. TRBV1 represents a pseudogene. CDR3 length: 15 residues. CDR3 amino acids: CASSQDYGFGQPQHF. The CDR3 DNA follows: TGCGCCAGCAGCCAAGATTATGGGTTCGGTCAGCCCCAGCATTTT.

This sequence joins TRBV6-8 and TRBJ2-7; 11 nucleotides line up with TRBD1. Per the germline V gene, CDR1 is MNHGY and CDR2 is SAAAGT. V trimming: 7 bases; J trimming: 1 base; junction bases outside the gene matches: 9. The CDR3 spans 16 residues. CDR3 bases: TGTGCCAGCACCTATTCGGGACAGGGGGATTCCTACGAGCAGTACTTC. Its protein product is CASTYSGQGDSYEQYF.

This clone was counted between two and nine times. This chain connects TRBV30 to TRBJ1-4; D gene uncertain. CDR1 and CDR2 (germline): GTSNPN, SVGIG (reference sequence). The CDR3 spans 15 residues. V lost 0 bases and J lost 8, with 16 bases in between. Here the CDR3 DNA reads TGTGCCTGGAGTGTACTCAGGTCTACCCAGGAAAAACTGTTTTTT. It encodes CAWSVLRSTQEKLFF.

The chain combines TRBV30 with TRBJ2-3, with D unresolved. The CDR3 is 15 amino acids. Trimming removed 3 bases from V and 0 bases from J, with 13 bases in between. CDR1 is GTSNPN and CDR2 is SVGIG in the germline V gene (reference sequence). The CDR3 bases are TGTGCCTGGAGCGTCATGACACCTAGCACAGATACGCAGTATTTT. Its translation: CAWSVMTPSTDTQYF.

A word on this clone: At one boundary the junction diverges from the germline segment, which might be a read error. V usage is TRBV6-8 and J usage is TRBJ2-1; D possibly uses TRBD1 or TRBD2 (6 bases each). The CDR3 loop spans 17 amino acids. Germline V lookup: CDR1 MNHGY, CDR2 SAAAGT. CDR3 coding DNA: TGTGCCAGCAGACTTGATCCCTCCGGGGGCGCTTACAATGAACAGTTCTTC. Its protein is CASRLDPSGGAYNEQFF.

The chain uses TRBV11-3 and TRBJ2-5; a possible D gene is TRBD2 (6 bases). Germline V gives CDR1 SGHNT, CDR2 YENEEA. V dropped 4 bases and J dropped 5 bases, with 17 bases sitting between them. The CDR3 length is 15 residues. CDR3 in DNA: TGTGCCAGCAGCTCCTACTCCAACGCGGGGGAGACCCAGTACTTC. Its protein product is CASSSYSNAGETQYF. The variable domain in full, completed from reference TRBV11-3 and TRBJ2-5, reads EAGVVQSPRYKIIEKKQPVAFWCNPISGHNTLYWYLQNLGQGPELLIRYENEEAVDDSQLPKDRFSAERLKGVDSTLKIQPAELGDSAVYLCASSSYSNAGETQYFGPGTRLLVL.

The rearrangement uses TRBV11-3 and TRBJ2-5, with 7 bases matching TRBD1. CDR3 size: 14 residues. Per germline, CDR1 SGHNT and CDR2 YENEEA. The V segment lost 7 bases and the J segment 5 bases; nucleotides outside the gene matches: 10. The CDR3 is CASNVNRGPETQYF. The CDR3 DNA is TGTGCCAGCAACGTAAACAGGGGCCCGGAGACCCAGTACTTC.

This chain joins TRBV18 and TRBJ1-4; D possibly corresponds to TRBD1 (6 bases). Germline CDR1 and CDR2: KGHSH and LQKENI. V shed 3 bases and J shed 7 bases, with 15 bases lying between them. The CDR3 spans 15 residues. CDR3 DNA sequence: TGTGCCAGCTCACCTCCGGGACCCAGGGGTGAAAAACTGTTTTTT. This gives the protein CASSPPGPRGEKLFF.

This clone was seen a single time. The genes are TRBV28 and TRBJ2-1, with 11 bases fitting TRBD2. Trimming took 4 bases from V and 9 from J; bases not matched to a gene: 2. Per germline, CDR1 MDHEN and CDR2 SYDVKM. The CDR3 spans 13 residues. CDR3: CASSWGTSGEQFF. CDR3 coding DNA: TGTGCCAGCAGTTGGGGGACTAGCGGTGAGCAGTTCTTC.

The chain employs TRBV28 and TRBJ2-7; TRBD2 aligns across 10 bases. With V trimmed by 2 bases and J by 2 bases, 6 bases remained unmatched. CDR1 MDHEN and CDR2 SYDVKM come from the germline V gene. This CDR3 has 16 amino acids. The CDR3 coding sequence is TGTGCCAGCAGTTTAGGGCTAGCGGGAGTCCCCTACGAGCAGTACTTC. Translating gives CASSLGLAGVPYEQYF.

The V and J genes are TRBV11-3 and TRBJ1-4, with D possibly matching TRBD1 (5 bases). Trimming took off 3 bases at V and 4 bases at J, with 9 bases between the two ends. The CDR3 totals 14 residues. The germline V gene encodes CDR1 SGHNT and CDR2 YENEEA. In DNA, the CDR3 is TGTGCCAGCAGCTTCCCTCAGGGTAATGAAAAACTGTTTTTT. Residues: CASSFPQGNEKLFF.